This TCR beta chain was retrieved from a study of T cell repertoires in cytomegalovirus infection (dated by TCRdb to the late 2010s). Notes on the research overall: Donor HLA type was relevant to the analysis, as public TCR beta signatures indicated carriage of CMV infection together with the matching HLA type.

Points the paper makes about the study in general: The ex vivo response was dominated by HLA-C-restricted CMV-specific TCR beta clonotypes, and the single most frequent clonotype in two of eight donors was supplied by these HLA-C-restricted clonotypes. In both this cohort and an independent cohort of 350 to 400 donors, the cumulative frequency of public TCR beta family members distinguished carriers of CMV infection plus the relevant HLA type.

The CDR3 runs 14 amino acids, cysteine and phenylalanine included. The retained sequence is limited to the CDR3, 42 bases, with the frame set at the first base. A distance of 22 bases separates the germline ends of V and J, which lose 9 bases and 9 bases respectively. Sequences KGHDR (CDR1) and SFDVKD (CDR2) are obtained from the germline V gene. Sequencing took place on an Illumina HiSeq 1500. TCRdb trimmed public reads at Q25 via fastp, called clones via MiXCR and kept in-frame beta chains. Identical CDR3 protein sequences are pooled into one entry, listed with their most common genes and DNA. In all, the sample holds 100,000 to 150,000 distinct CDR3 sequences, and almost 9% of those were seen once. The ten largest clones represent 10% of the sample. This clonotype came up a few times. Its antigen specificity is not known. Per-base qualities were not stored, and no clone one base away is much larger.

The receptor was derived from a human donor in good health (CMV status not recorded). Some clones in this sample may be carry-over from other donors' samples. Sequencing was carried out using PBMCs. This chain joins TRBV24-1 to TRBJ2-5; the D gene cannot be named for sure. The CDR3 amino acid sequence is: CATRRSNKTVAQYF. The sequenced DNA: TGTGCCACCCGCCGGTCGAACAAAACGGTTGCCCAGTACTTC.